This T cell receptor beta chain comes out of a study of prognosis after radiotherapy for stage I lung cancer (dated by TCRdb to about 2021). In the study overall: About 20 stage I NSCLC patients were enrolled in Nanjing, China, between 2018 and early 2019. Some 13 patients had adenocarcinoma and about 7 had squamous cell carcinoma as the tumor histology. Peripheral blood TCR beta repertoires were profiled in stage I NSCLC patients before and after stereotactic body radiotherapy, and the study then linked these repertoires to distant failure. The study took one blood sample before SBRT and one after SBRT from each of 20 or so patients and sequenced all 38 samples. Image-guided IMRT or VMAT was used to deliver SBRT in 3 to 5 fractions at a biologically effective dose of at least 100 Gy. All patients were considered medically inoperable, owing to comorbidities in approximately 13 and refusal of surgery in several. Of the enrolled patients, about 15 had newly diagnosed primary stage I lung tumors, while four or five had oligometastatic NSCLC following surgical resection of the primary tumor. Ages in the cohort of approximately 13 men and five to seven women ranged from about 50 to 90 years, with a median of 74. Concurrent therapy was not administered to any patient alongside SBRT. Distant metastases were developed by four of the 19 patients after SBRT, at a median of roughly 7 months, whereas no significant progression was observed in the other 15 patients. The research as a whole found: Differences by metastasis status were reportedly seen in TRBV and TRBJ usage frequencies, involving two V genes at baseline and, after SBRT, nine or ten V genes and two J genes. None of the reported P values were adjusted for multiple comparisons. Post-SBRT Shannon entropy and its change from baseline were lower in patients who developed distant metastases; baseline Shannon entropy was not associated with metastases. The study was limited by the small cohort and short follow-up, and independent validation of the study findings is required. No determination of tumor specificity was made for expanded TCR clones. After SBRT, the number of unique TCR clones decreased (median roughly 10,000 before versus about 6,900 after; Wilcoxon paired P=0.011).

All patients had node-negative disease on CT and PET/CT, and none had a history of other malignancies or had previously received chemotherapy or radiotherapy. At each of two time points, about 6 milliliters of peripheral venous blood were collected into EDTA tubes. PBMCs were isolated by Ficoll-Paque Plus density-gradient centrifugation. Samples were stored at -80°C immediately after collection until analysis. The TCR beta CDR3 region was amplified from genomic DNA by two rounds of multiplex PCR. The first PCR round used primers specific to each TRBV and TRBJ gene, and the primer sequences were filed in Chinese patent CN105087789A. The second PCR round used universal primers. The Roche High Pure PCR Template Preparation Kit was used to extract genomic DNA from the frozen PBMCs. The libraries underwent paired-end sequencing with 151 bp reads on an Illumina HiSeq 3000. Concerning the study's data processing: CutAdapt was used to discard raw reads that did not contain the multiplex PCR primer sequences. High-quality paired reads were merged into contigs with PEAR. TRB V, D and J gene segments were assigned to each contig with MiXCR by alignment to reference sequences. CDR3 sequences were clustered by base quality and sequence similarity to remove sequencing errors. Diversity was measured as Shannon entropy normalized by the natural log of productive TCR sequence number. Clonality was computed as one minus the ratio of Shannon entropy to the natural log of the number of unique clonotypes. Progression-free survival cut-offs for repertoire metrics were chosen using the Youden index of ROC curves, with analyses run in R 3.5.3. The public reads were run again by TCRdb, first through fastp at Q25 and then through MiXCR, and only productive beta chains were kept. CDR3 protein duplicates are merged, each entry listing the most common genes and DNA. Clone size and V and J calls follow TCRdb, not the original study. This sample gives over 25,000 distinct CDR3 sequences in total; approximately 44% of them show up just once. The ten largest clones capture 15% of the sample.

This clonotype appeared once. Its target antigen remains unknown. One junction end disagrees with the germline gene, perhaps due to a read error. The CDR3 numbers 15 residues from cysteine through phenylalanine. Of the read, only the CDR3 DNA is kept; its 45 bases are in frame from base 1. The germline V gene (reference sequence) sets CDR1 to DFQATT and CDR2 to SNEGSKA. The material was PBMCs, obtained before or after stereotactic body radiation therapy (not recorded which). This clonotype originated in a donor over 45 with non-small cell lung cancer. The sequence joins TRBV20-1 to TRBJ2-1; TRBD2 aligns with 11 central bases. The sequenced DNA is TGCAGTGCTAGTGTCACTAGCGGGAGCTCCAATGATCAGTTCTTC. It specifies CSASVTSGSSNDQFF.